The clone carrying this T cell receptor (beta chain) was counted between two and nine times. The source of the sample is a study of T cells in Graves' hyperthyroidism and ophthalmopathy. Trimming left V 0 bases short and J 3 bases short, with 15 bases between. Germline V CDR1 and CDR2: SGHTS, YDEGEE. This CDR3 spans 16 amino acids. Template material for amplifying TCR beta CDR3 regions consisted of RNA transcripts. When the TCR CDR3 underwent first-round RT-PCR, the HTBI primer set was used. In TCRdb, the multiplex PCR reads were re-called with MiXCR into one record per CDR3 protein. The sample consists of about 500,000 distinct CDR3 sequences, approximately 48% of them appearing once.

The sequence derives from an adult woman with Graves' disease, either hyperthyroidism or ophthalmopathy (not recorded which). The genes are TRBV5-8 and TRBJ1-1, with D possibly being TRBD1 (5 bases). Sequenced sample: peripheral blood or thyroid tissue (not recorded which). CDR3 bases: TGTGCCAGCAGCTTGGCCGTGCGGGGGTTCGACACTGAAGCTTTCTTT. This encodes CASSLAVRGFDTEAFF.